The sequence of this TCR beta chain was determined in a study of blood T cell repertoires in COVID-19. Study-wide context: Material from acute and convalescent COVID-19 was sourced from the United States, Italy and Spain. Sample material is recorded as cDNA or gDNA derived from T cells, B-cell-depleted T cells, or PBMCs.

V lost 6 bases, J lost 1 base, and 12 bases stayed unmatched. Germline V gene lookup returns CDR1 MDHEN and CDR2 SYDVKM. This CDR3 spans 17 amino acids. In the source study's methods: It was from reference gene primer amplification that nucleated cell counts were estimated. Data came from immunoSEQ multiplex PCR; TCRdb stores just in-frame clones and leaves some out. V, J and clone size reflect that table, while D and trimming were determined from the DNA. The sample carries 300,000 or so clones, over 75% recorded once. This clone has a handful of counts. Source material: peripheral blood. The rearrangement uses TRBV28 and TRBJ1-2; 9 bases map to TRBD1. The TCR sequence derives from a middle-aged man with active or convalescent COVID-19. In nucleotides, the CDR3 is TGTGCCAGCAGGCGCCCGGGACAGGGTGGAGGTAACTATGGCTACACCTTC. It encodes CASRRPGQGGGNYGYTF.